This TCR beta chain was documented in a study of blood T cell repertoires in COVID-19. Repertoires were generated with immunoSEQ multiplex PCR, while TCRdb's copy carries only in-frame clones and drops some. The table shows around 76,000 clones, with 75% to 90% occurring only once. This CDR3 has 14 amino acids. V was clipped by 3 bases and J by 0 bases, with 9 bases between them. Germline-derived CDR1 and CDR2 are SGHRS and YFSETQ. This sequence originates from a man aged 50-59 years with COVID-19, enrolled during active disease. V and J are TRBV5-1 and TRBJ1-1; D is perhaps TRBD1 (6 bases). The source material was peripheral blood. The CDR3 DNA reads TGCGCCAGCAGCTACAGGGTTCTGAACACTGAAGCTTTCTTT. The encoded protein is CASSYRVLNTEAFF.